This entry concerns a single T cell receptor (beta chain). Germline-derived CDR1 and CDR2 are ENHRY and SYGVKD. The V gene end was trimmed by 10 bases and the J gene end by 2 bases; junction bases not matched to a gene: 5. The CDR3 totals 14 residues. The library protocol tagged individual cDNA molecules with unique molecular identifiers. TCRdb passed the 5' RACE reads through MiXCR, listing each CDR3 protein once. The top ten clones hold approximately 5.1% of a sample with 100,000 or so distinct CDR3 sequences, approximately 16% of them seen once. This sample stems from a study of early T cells in non-severe SARS-CoV-2 infection. Study in general: The authors sequenced bulk RNA from unsorted whole blood, leaving chains unpaired.

Sequenced material: whole blood, taken at baseline. The TCR sequence derives from an adult who was a healthcare worker with PCR-confirmed SARS-CoV-2 infection or an uninfected control (not recorded which). The V call is TRBV10-3, the J call TRBJ1-3, with TRBD1 matching 10 bases. In DNA, the CDR3 is TGTGCCAAAGAAGACAGGGGGCCTGGAAACACCATATATTTT. It specifies CAKEDRGPGNTIYF.